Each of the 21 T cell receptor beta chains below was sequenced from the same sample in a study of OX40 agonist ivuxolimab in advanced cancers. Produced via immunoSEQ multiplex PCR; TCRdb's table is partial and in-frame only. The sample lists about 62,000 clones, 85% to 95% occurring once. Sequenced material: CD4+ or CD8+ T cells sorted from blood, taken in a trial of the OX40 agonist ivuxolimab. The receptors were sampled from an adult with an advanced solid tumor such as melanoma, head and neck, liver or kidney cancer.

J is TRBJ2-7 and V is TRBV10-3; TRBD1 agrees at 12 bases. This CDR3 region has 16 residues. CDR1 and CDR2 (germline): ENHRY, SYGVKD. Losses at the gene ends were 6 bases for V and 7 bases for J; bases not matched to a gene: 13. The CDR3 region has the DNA TGTGCCATCAGGGGAATAACGGGACAGGGGGCTGGAGAGCAGTACTTC. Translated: CAIRGITGQGAGEQYF.

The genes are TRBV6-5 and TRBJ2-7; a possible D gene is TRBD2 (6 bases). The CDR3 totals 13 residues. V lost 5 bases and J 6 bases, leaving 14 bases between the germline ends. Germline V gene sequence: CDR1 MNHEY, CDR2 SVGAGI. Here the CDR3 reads CASSAGLLGEQYF. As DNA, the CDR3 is TGTGCCAGCAGTGCGGGACTCCTAGGCGAGCAGTACTTC.

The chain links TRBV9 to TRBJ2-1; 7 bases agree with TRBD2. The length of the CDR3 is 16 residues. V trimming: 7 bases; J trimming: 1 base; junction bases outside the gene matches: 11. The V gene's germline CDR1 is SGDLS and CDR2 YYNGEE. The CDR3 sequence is CASGIAPGGSYNEQFF. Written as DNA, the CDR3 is TGTGCCAGCGGTATAGCGCCCGGGGGGTCCTACAATGAGCAGTTCTTC. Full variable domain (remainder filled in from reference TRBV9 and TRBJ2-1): DSGVTQTPKHLITATGQRVTLRCSPRSGDLSVYWYQQSLDQGLQFLIQYYNGEERAKGNILERFSAQQFPDLHSELNLSSLELGDSALYFCASGIAPGGSYNEQFFGPGTRLTVL.

CDR3 in amino acids: CASSYSGQPQHF. The CDR3 bases are TGTGCCAGCAGTTACTCAGGTCAGCCCCAGCATTTT. V is TRBV6-5 and J is TRBJ1-5; D is undetermined. Germline loops: CDR1 MNHEY, CDR2 SVGAGI. This CDR3 has 12 residues. The V and J ends lost 0 bases and 6 bases respectively, with 3 bases between them.

The CDR3 loop is CASSLNSREEFF. The CDR3 DNA is TGTGCCAGCAGCTTAAATTCGCGGGAGGAGTTCTTC. The V call is TRBV5-6, the J call TRBJ2-1, with 8 bases identical to TRBD2. The CDR3 runs 12 residues. The junction had 6 bases not matched to a gene; V was cut back by 2 bases and J by 14 bases. Per germline, CDR1 SGHDT and CDR2 YYEEEE.

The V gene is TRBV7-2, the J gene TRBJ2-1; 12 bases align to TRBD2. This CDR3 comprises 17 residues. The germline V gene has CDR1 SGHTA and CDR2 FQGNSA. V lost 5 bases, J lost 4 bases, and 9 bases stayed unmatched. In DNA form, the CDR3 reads TGTGCCAGCAGCCTCGGGCTAGCGGGAGGGAATTACAATGAGCAGTTCTTC. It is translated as CASSLGLAGGNYNEQFF.

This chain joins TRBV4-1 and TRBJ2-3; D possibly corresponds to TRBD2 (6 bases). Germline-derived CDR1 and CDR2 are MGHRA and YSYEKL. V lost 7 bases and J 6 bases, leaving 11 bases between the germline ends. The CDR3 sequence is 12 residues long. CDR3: CASKEGTDTQYF. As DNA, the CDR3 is TGCGCCAGCAAGGAGGGGACCGATACGCAGTATTTT.

The CDR3 here is CASSGSGYEQYF. Here the CDR3 DNA reads TGTGCCAGCAGTGGAAGCGGGTACGAGCAGTACTTC. The gene calls are TRBV6-1 and TRBJ2-7; a possible D gene is TRBD2 (6 bases). The CDR3 consists of 12 residues. The germline V gene encodes CDR1 MNHNS and CDR2 SASEGT. V shed 4 bases and J shed 4 bases, with 8 bases lying between them.

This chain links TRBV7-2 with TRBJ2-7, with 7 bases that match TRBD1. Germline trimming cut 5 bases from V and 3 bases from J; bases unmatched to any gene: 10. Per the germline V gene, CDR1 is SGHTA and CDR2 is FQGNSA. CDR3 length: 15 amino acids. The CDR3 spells CASSPGTETHYEQYF. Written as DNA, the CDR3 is TGTGCCAGCAGCCCAGGGACAGAGACCCACTACGAGCAGTACTTC.

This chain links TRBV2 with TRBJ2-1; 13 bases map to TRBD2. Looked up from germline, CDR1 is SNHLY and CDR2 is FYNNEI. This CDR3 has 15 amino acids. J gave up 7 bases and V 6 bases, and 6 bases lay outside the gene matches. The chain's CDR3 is CASRVPGLAGNEQFF. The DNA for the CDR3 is TGTGCCAGCAGGGTGCCGGGACTAGCGGGAAATGAGCAGTTCTTC.

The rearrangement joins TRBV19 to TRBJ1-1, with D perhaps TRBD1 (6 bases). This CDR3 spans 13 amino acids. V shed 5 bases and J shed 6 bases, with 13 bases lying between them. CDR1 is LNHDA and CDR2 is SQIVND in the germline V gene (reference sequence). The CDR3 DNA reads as TGTGCCAGTAGTGCCTGGACAGAATCTGAAGCTTTCTTT. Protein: CASSAWTESEAFF.

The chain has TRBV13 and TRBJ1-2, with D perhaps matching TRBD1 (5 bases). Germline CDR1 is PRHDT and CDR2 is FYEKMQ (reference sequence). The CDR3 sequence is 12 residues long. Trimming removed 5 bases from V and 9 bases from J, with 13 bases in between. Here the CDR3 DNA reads TGTGCCAGCAGCCCACATACAGGAAGCTACACCTTC. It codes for CASSPHTGSYTF.

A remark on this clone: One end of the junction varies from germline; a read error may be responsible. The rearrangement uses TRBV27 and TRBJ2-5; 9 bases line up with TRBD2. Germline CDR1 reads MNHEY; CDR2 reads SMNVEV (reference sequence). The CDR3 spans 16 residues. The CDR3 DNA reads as TGTGCCAGCAGCTTATCCGAGCGGGAGGCCCTGGAGACCCAGTACTTC. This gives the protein CASSLSEREALETQYF.

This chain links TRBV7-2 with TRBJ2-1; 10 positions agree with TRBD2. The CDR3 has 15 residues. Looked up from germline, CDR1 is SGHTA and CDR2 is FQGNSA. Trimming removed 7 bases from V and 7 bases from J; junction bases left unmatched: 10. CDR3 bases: TGTGCCAGCACCTCGAGGGGGACTAGCGTGAATGAGCAGTTCTTC. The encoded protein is CASTSRGTSVNEQFF.

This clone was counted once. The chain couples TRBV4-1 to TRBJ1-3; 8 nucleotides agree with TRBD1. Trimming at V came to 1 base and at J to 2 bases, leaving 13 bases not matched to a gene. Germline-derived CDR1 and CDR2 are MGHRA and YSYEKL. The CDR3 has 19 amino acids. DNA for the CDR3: TGCGCCAGCAGCCAAGCTCAATTTTTGCAGGGGGCTCCTGGAAACACCATATATTTT. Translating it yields CASSQAQFLQGAPGNTIYF.

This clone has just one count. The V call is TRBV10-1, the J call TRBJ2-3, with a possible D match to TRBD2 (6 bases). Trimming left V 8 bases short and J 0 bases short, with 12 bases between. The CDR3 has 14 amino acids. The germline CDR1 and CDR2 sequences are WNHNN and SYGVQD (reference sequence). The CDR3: CASSGTRSTDTQYF. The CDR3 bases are TGCGCCAGCTCCGGGACTCGAAGCACAGATACGCAGTATTTT.

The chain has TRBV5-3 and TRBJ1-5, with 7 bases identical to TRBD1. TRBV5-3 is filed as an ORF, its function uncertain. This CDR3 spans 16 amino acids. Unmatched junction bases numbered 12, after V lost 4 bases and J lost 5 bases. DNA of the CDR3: TGTGCCAGAAGCGTGGGACAGCCGTACATTGATCAGCCCCAGCATTTT. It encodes CARSVGQPYIDQPQHF.

This CDR3 is CASSQEGDPEQYF. DNA of the CDR3: TGTGCCAGCAGCCAAGAAGGGGACCCAGAGCAGTACTTC. The chain recombines TRBV4-2 with TRBJ2-7, with D tentatively TRBD1 or TRBD2 (5 bases each). The CDR3 runs to 13 residues. Between the trimmed V and J ends, which lost 0 bases and 7 bases, there was a span of 10 bases. Germline CDR1 and CDR2: LGHNA and YNFKEQ.

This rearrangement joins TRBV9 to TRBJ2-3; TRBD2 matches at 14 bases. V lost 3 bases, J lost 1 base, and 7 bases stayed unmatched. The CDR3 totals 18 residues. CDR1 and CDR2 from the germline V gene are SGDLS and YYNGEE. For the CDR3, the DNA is TGTGCCAGCAGCGCAGGGACTAGCGGGAGTTATGGCACAGATACGCAGTATTTT. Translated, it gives CASSAGTSGSYGTDTQYF.

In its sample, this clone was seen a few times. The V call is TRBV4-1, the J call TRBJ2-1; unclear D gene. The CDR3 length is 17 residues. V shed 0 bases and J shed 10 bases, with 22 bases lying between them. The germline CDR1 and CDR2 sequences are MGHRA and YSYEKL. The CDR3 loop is CASSQDGGYLGGGEQFF. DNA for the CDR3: TGCGCCAGCAGCCAAGATGGTGGGTATTTAGGTGGCGGCGAGCAGTTCTTC.

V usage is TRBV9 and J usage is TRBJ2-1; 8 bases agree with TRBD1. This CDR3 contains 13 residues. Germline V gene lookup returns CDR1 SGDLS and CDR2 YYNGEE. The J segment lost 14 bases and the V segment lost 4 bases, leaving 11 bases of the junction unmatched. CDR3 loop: CASSPHFKGQEFF. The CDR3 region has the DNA TGTGCCAGCAGCCCTCACTTCAAGGGACAGGAGTTCTTC.